The clone carrying this T cell receptor beta chain was found a few times. What it binds is unknown. This sample was taken from a study of T cell repertoires in cytomegalovirus infection. Germline assignment: CDR1 MNHEY and CDR2 SVGAGI. The CDR3 loop spans 14 amino acids. V shed 6 bases, J shed 9 bases, and the junction held 9 bases outside the gene matches. TCRdb called the reads again in MiXCR, with one record for every CDR3 protein. The sample contains approximately 910,000 distinct CDR3 sequences, more than 25% of which appear only once. The chain couples TRBV6-5 to TRBJ2-1; 9 nucleotides line up with TRBD1. Sequenced here: cultured CD8+ T cells from PBMCs, sampled from culture after CMV antigen stimulation. The clonotype was recovered from a human donor in good health (CMV status not recorded). Some clones in this sample may be carry-over from other donors' samples. CDR3 nucleotides: TGTGCCAGCAGCTACGCGGACAGGGGACGTGAGCAGTTCTTC. As protein: CASSYADRGREQFF.